Listed here are 19 T cell receptor beta chains from one sample, sequenced in a study of blood T cell repertoires in COVID-19. Sequencing used immunoSEQ multiplex PCR; TCRdb keeps in-frame clones, though not all of them. The sample holds about 130,000 clones, approximately 83% seen once. What was sequenced was peripheral blood. The receptors shown here come from a man aged 40-49 years with active or convalescent COVID-19.

The chain employs TRBV11-2 and TRBJ2-2; TRBD1 aligns across 8 bases. Germline loops: CDR1 SGHAT, CDR2 FQNNGV. V was pared by 1 base and J by 4 bases, with 5 bases of the junction left unmatched. The CDR3 is 16 residues long. The CDR3: CASSLVDRGGTGELFF. The CDR3 DNA reads as TGTGCCAGCAGCTTAGTTGACAGGGGTGGCACCGGGGAGCTGTTTTTT.

The V and J genes are TRBV10-1 and TRBJ2-3; 7 bases line up with TRBD2. Germline V lookup: CDR1 WNHNN, CDR2 SYGVQD (reference sequence). This CDR3 is 13 amino acids long. With V trimmed by 5 bases and J by 5 bases, 4 bases remained unmatched. The CDR3 nucleotides read TGCGCCAGCAGTACTCGGGGGGTAGATACGCAGTATTTT. It translates to CASSTRGVDTQYF.

In its sample, this clone was seen once. This chain connects TRBV29-1 to TRBJ2-3, with 8 bases aligning to TRBD1. Per the germline V gene, CDR1 is SQVTM and CDR2 is ANQGSEA. The CDR3 is 13 residues long. V shed 6 bases and J 7 bases; nucleotides not matched to a gene: 9. CDR3 loop: CSVDRAGGNTQYF. CDR3 nucleotide sequence: TGCAGCGTGGACAGGGCGGGTGGTAATACGCAGTATTTT.

This clone was recorded only once. V and J are TRBV12-5 and TRBJ2-3, with D tentatively TRBD2 (5 bases). Germline V gene lookup returns CDR1 LGHNT and CDR2 FRNRAP. This CDR3 has 14 amino acids. The V end lost 1 base, the J end lost 10 bases, and 15 bases lay between the germline ends. CDR3 protein: CASGLESLGGPQYF. CDR3 nucleotide sequence: TGTGCTAGTGGTTTGGAATCTCTCGGAGGTCCGCAGTATTTT.

This clone showed up just a few times. This chain connects TRBV4-1 to TRBJ1-2; D not certain. This CDR3 spans 16 amino acids. Germline V gene data show CDR1 as MGHRA and CDR2 as YSYEKL. Between the trimmed V and J ends, which lost 0 bases and 5 bases, there was a span of 16 bases. The CDR3 DNA reads TGCGCCAGCAGCCAAGATCCACAGTCCTTGGGTTATGGCTACACCTTC. It yields the protein CASSQDPQSLGYGYTF.

The table lists this clone with a few counts. This chain uses TRBV5-6 with TRBJ1-1; weak D call: TRBD1 (6 bases). With 5 bases removed from V and 3 bases from J, the gap between germline ends came to 14 bases. CDR1 and CDR2 (germline): SGHDT, YYEEEE. CDR3 length: 14 amino acids. The CDR3 is CASSLRGGHTEAFF. CDR3 nucleotide sequence: TGTGCCAGCAGTCTCAGGGGCGGGCACACTGAAGCTTTCTTT.

The V and J genes are TRBV18 and TRBJ1-3; 8 bases are shared with TRBD1. Trimming cost V 5 bases and J 4 bases; bases outside gene matches: 4. The CDR3 consists of 14 residues. The V gene's germline CDR1 is KGHSH and CDR2 LQKENI. The CDR3 DNA follows: TGTGCCAGCTCATCGGACAGGGTCGGAAACACCATATATTTT. This sequence encodes CASSSDRVGNTIYF.

The V call is TRBV11-2, the J call TRBJ2-6; the D is unclear. The CDR3 loop spans 18 amino acids. Germline V gene sequence: CDR1 SGHAT, CDR2 FQNNGV. V was clipped by 0 bases and J by 4 bases, with 16 bases between them. This chain's CDR3 is CASSLEPLEASGANVLTF. CDR3 nucleotides: TGTGCCAGCAGCTTAGAGCCCTTAGAGGCCTCAGGGGCCAACGTCCTGACTTTC.

CDR3 protein: CASSYGTEDTQYF. CDR3 DNA: TGTGCCAGCAGTTACGGGACTGAGGATACGCAGTATTTT. The V and J genes are TRBV6-5 and TRBJ2-3, with a possible D match to TRBD2 (6 bases). Trimming took 2 bases from V and 6 from J, leaving 9 bases between them. This CDR3 has 13 amino acids. Germline CDR1 and CDR2: MNHEY and SVGAGI.

J is TRBJ2-7 and V is TRBV7-9; weak D call: TRBD1 (6 bases). The CDR3 runs to 15 residues. Germline V gene data show CDR1 as SEHNR and CDR2 as FQNEAQ (reference sequence). The V end lost 3 bases, the J end lost 3 bases, and 15 bases lay between the germline ends. The CDR3 sequence is CASSFPGTRDYEQYF. CDR3 nucleotide sequence: TGTGCCAGCAGCTTCCCCGGGACAAGAGACTACGAGCAGTACTTC.

This clone was counted once. This sequence joins TRBV15 and TRBJ2-6; D is uncertain. Germline CDR1 LNHNV, CDR2 YYDKDF (reference sequence). Trimming took off 0 bases at V and 0 bases at J, with 6 bases between the two ends. This CDR3 has 16 amino acids. The CDR3 DNA sequence: TGTGCCACCAGCAGAGATCTAACCTCTGGGGCCAACGTCCTGACTTTC. As protein: CATSRDLTSGANVLTF.

This chain links TRBV10-3 with TRBJ2-5, with a weak D call TRBD1 (5 bases). The CDR3 sequence is 15 residues long. Trimming removed 3 bases from V and 3 bases from J, with 14 bases in between. Germline lookup yields CDR1 ENHRY and CDR2 SYGVKD. As DNA, the CDR3 is TGTGCCATCAGTGAAACGACAGTTTTCAAAGAGACCCAGTACTTC. Translated, it gives CAISETTVFKETQYF.

V and J are TRBV27 and TRBJ1-5, with TRBD1 matching 7 bases. Germline V gene sequence: CDR1 MNHEY, CDR2 SMNVEV (reference sequence). The CDR3 runs to 15 residues. V shed 5 bases, J shed 3 bases, and the junction held 7 bases outside the gene matches. CDR3 region: CASSPDRVDNQPQHF. The CDR3, as DNA: TGTGCCAGCAGTCCCGACAGGGTAGACAATCAGCCCCAGCATTTT.

The rearrangement uses TRBV4-1 and TRBJ1-2; possibly TRBD1 for D (6 bases). CDR3 length: 14 residues. V lost 0 bases, J lost 7 bases, and 12 bases lay in between. Looked up from germline, CDR1 is MGHRA and CDR2 is YSYEKL. The chain's CDR3 is CASSQDQAGAGYTF. The DNA for the CDR3 is TGCGCCAGCAGCCAAGATCAGGCGGGGGCTGGCTACACCTTC.

The chain uses TRBV7-2 and TRBJ2-7; 11 nucleotides match TRBD2. This CDR3 is built from 15 residues. Germline CDR1 reads SGHTA; CDR2 reads FQGNSA. J lost 6 bases, V lost 2 bases, and 6 bases had no gene match. The CDR3 reads CASSLTGTSGSEQYF. DNA for the CDR3: TGTGCCAGCAGCTTAACAGGGACTAGCGGAAGCGAGCAGTACTTC.

The genes are TRBV5-1 and TRBJ1-6; 9 positions agree with TRBD1. V was clipped by 0 bases and J by 13 bases; unmatched bases: 5. This CDR3 has 14 residues. The V gene's germline CDR1 is SGHRS and CDR2 YFSETQ. The CDR3 here is CASSLAGTGTPLHF. The CDR3 DNA follows: TGCGCCAGCAGCTTGGCCGGGACAGGGACTCCCCTCCACTTT.

This clone was found once. The chain joins TRBV5-4 to TRBJ1-5, with 7 bases lining up with TRBD1. The germline CDR1 and CDR2 sequences are SGHNT and YYREEE (reference sequence). The length of the CDR3 is 17 residues. V gave up 3 bases and J gave up 7 bases; unmatched junction bases: 16. CDR3 region: CASSWGQLRGVKQPQHF. CDR3 nucleotides: TGTGCCAGCAGCTGGGGACAGTTAAGGGGAGTTAAACAGCCCCAGCATTTT.

This chain connects TRBV6-2 or TRBV6-3 to TRBJ1-1; possible D gene TRBD1, 5 bases. Trimming left V 2 bases short and J 0 bases short, with 10 bases between. Per germline, CDR1 MNHEY and CDR2 SVGEGT. CDR3 size: 15 residues. For the CDR3, the DNA is TGTGCCAGCAGTTACCGGGGACTCATGAACACTGAAGCTTTCTTT. It encodes CASSYRGLMNTEAFF.

This clone was counted only a few times. The genes are TRBV7-2 and TRBJ1-3, with TRBD1 identical over 7 bases. With 4 bases clipped from V and 3 bases from J, the junction kept 3 bases outside the gene matches. The V gene's germline CDR1 is SGHTA and CDR2 FQGNSA. The CDR3 sequence is 14 residues long. CDR3 sequence: CASSSQGFGNTIYF. CDR3 DNA: TGTGCCAGCAGCTCACAGGGGTTTGGAAACACCATATATTTT.